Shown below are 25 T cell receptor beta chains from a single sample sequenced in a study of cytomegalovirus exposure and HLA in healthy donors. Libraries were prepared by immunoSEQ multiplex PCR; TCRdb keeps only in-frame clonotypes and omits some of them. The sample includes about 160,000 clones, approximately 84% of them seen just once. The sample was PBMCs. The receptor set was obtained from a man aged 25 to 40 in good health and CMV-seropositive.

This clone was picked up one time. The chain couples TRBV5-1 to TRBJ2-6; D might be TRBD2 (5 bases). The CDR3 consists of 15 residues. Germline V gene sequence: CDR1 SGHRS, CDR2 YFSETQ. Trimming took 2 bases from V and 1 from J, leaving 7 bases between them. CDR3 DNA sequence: TGCGCCAGCAGCTTTACGGGGTCTGGGGCCAACGTCCTGACTTTC. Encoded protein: CASSFTGSGANVLTF.

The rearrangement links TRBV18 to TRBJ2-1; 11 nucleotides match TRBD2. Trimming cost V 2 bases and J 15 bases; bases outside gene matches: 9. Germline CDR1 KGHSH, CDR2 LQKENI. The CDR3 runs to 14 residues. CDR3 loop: CASSPGTSGSKAFF. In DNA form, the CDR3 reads TGTGCCAGCTCACCAGGGACTAGCGGTTCCAAGGCGTTCTTC.

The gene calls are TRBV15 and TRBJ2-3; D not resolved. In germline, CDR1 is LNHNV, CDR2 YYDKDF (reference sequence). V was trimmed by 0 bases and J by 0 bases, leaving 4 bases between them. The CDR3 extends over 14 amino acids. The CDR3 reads CATSRDQSTDTQYF. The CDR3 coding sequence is TGTGCCACCAGCAGAGATCAGAGCACAGATACGCAGTATTTT.

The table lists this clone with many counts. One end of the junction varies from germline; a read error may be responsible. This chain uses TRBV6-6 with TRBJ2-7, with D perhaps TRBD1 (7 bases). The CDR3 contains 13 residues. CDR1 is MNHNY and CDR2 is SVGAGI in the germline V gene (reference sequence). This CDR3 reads CASSYSLGGTVDF. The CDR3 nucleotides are TGTGCCAGCAGTTACTCGTTAGGCGGGACAGTGGACTTC.

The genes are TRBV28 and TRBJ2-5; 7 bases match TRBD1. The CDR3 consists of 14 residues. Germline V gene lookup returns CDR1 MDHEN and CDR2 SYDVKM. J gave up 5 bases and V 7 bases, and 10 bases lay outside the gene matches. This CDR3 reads CASTSQGMLETQYF. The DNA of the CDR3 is TGTGCCAGCACCTCACAGGGGATGCTGGAGACCCAGTACTTC.

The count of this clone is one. The CDR3 loop reads CASGLRQGAGDTEAFF. CDR3 DNA: TGTGCTAGTGGTTTGAGGCAGGGGGCGGGGGACACTGAAGCTTTCTTT. The rearrangement links TRBV12-5 to TRBJ1-1; 8 bases are a match to TRBD1. CDR1 and CDR2 from the germline V gene are LGHNT and FRNRAP. Trimming took 2 bases from V and 3 from J; bases not matched to a gene: 8. The CDR3 sequence is 16 residues long. The full variable domain, with the rest looked up from reference TRBV12-5 and TRBJ1-1, is DARVTQTPRHKVTEMGQEVTMRCQPILGHNTVFWYRQTMMQGLELLAYFRNRAPLDDSGMPKDRFSAEMPDATLATLKIQPSEPRDSAVYFCASGLRQGAGDTEAFFGQGTRLTVV.

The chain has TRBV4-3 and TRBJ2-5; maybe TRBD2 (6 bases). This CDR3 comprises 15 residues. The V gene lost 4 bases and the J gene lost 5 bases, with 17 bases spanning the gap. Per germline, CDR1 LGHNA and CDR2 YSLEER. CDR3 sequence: CASSPGGATGETQYF. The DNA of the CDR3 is TGCGCCAGCAGCCCTGGCGGGGCCACCGGGGAGACCCAGTACTTC.

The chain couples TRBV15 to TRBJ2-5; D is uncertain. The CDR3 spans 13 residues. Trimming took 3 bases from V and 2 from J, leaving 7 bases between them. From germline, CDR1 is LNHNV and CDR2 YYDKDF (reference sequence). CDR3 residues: CATSSPSQETQYF. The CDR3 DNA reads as TGTGCCACCAGCAGTCCCTCTCAAGAGACCCAGTACTTC.

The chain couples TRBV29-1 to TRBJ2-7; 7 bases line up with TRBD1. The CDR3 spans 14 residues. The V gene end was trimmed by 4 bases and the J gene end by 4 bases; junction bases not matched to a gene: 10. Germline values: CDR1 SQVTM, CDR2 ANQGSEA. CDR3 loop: CSVGSGQGVYEQYF. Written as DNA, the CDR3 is TGCAGCGTTGGGTCTGGGCAGGGGGTGTACGAGCAGTACTTC.

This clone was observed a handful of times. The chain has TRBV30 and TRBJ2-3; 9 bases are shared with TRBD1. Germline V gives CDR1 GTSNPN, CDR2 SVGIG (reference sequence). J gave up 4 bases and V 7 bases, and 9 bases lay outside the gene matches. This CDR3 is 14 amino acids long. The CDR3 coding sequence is TGTGCCTATTCTACAGGGGGCGCCCCAGATACGCAGTATTTT. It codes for CAYSTGGAPDTQYF.

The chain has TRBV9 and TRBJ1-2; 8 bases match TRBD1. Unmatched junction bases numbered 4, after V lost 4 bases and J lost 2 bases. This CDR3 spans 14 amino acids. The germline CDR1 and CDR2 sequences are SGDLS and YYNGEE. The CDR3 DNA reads TGTGCCAGCAGCCCCTGGGACAGGAACTATGGCTACACCTTC. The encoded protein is CASSPWDRNYGYTF.

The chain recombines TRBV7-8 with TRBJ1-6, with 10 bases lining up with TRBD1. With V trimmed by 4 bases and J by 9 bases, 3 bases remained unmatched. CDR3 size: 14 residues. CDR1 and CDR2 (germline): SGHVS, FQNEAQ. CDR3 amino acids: CASSYRDRGSPLHF. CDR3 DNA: TGTGCCAGCAGCTACCGGGACAGGGGTTCACCCCTCCACTTT.

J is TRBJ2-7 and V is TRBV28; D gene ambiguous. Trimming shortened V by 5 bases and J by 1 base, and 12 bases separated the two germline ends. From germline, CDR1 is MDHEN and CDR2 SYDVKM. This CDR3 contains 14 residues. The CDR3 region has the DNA TGTGCCAGCAGTCGGTTATCTTTATCCTACGAGCAGTACTTC. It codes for CASSRLSLSYEQYF.

This chain's CDR3 is CAWSPVSDTQYF. Here the CDR3 DNA reads TGTGCCTGGAGCCCCGTATCGGATACGCAGTATTTT. The chain links TRBV30 to TRBJ2-3, with D hard to call. V dropped 3 bases and J dropped 6 bases, with 10 bases sitting between them. The CDR3 has 12 residues. Germline CDR1 reads GTSNPN; CDR2 reads SVGIG (reference sequence).

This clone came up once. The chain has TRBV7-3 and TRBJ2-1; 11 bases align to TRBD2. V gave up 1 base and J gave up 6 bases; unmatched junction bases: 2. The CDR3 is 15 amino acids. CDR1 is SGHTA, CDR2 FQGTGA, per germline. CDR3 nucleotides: TGTGCCAGCAGCTTAAGCCTAGCGGGGGGCAATGAGCAGTTCTTC. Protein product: CASSLSLAGGNEQFF.

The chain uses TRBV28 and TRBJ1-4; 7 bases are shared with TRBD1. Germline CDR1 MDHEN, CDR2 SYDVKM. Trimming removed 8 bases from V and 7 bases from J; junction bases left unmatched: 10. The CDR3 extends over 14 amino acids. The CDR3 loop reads CASGSVRTGEKLFF. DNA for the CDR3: TGTGCCAGCGGTTCCGTGAGGACAGGTGAAAAACTGTTTTTT.

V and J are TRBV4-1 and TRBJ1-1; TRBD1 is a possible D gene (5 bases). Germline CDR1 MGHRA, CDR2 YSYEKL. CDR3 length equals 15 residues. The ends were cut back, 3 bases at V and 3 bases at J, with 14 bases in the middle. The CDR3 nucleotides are TGCGCCAGCAGCCACCTTTACGGGGGGTACACTGAAGCTTTCTTT. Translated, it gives CASSHLYGGYTEAFF.

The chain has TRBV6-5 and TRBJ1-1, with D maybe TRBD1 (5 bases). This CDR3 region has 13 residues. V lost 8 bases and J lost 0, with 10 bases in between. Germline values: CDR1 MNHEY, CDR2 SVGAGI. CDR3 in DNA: TGTGCCAGCCGACAGCTCGTGAACACTGAAGCTTTCTTT. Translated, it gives CASRQLVNTEAFF.

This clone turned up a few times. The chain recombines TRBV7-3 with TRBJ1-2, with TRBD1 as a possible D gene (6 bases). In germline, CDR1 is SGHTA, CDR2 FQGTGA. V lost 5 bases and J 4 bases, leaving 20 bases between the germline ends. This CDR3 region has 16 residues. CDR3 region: CASSPLGGGEGYGYTF. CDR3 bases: TGTGCCAGCAGCCCCCTGGGGGGGGGCGAAGGCTATGGCTACACCTTC. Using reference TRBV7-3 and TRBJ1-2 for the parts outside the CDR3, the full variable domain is GAGVSQTPSNKVTEKGKYVELRCDPISGHTALYWYRQSLGQGPEFLIYFQGTGAADDSGLPNDRFFAVRPEGSVSTLKIQRTERGDSAVYLCASSPLGGGEGYGYTFGSGTRLTVV.

The CDR3 bases are TGTGCCAGCAGCCCGGGACAGGGGGCATCCTACGAGCAGTACTTC. This codes for CASSPGQGASYEQYF. This chain links TRBV28 with TRBJ2-7, with 12 nucleotides matching TRBD1. The CDR3 has 15 residues. The V and J ends lost 6 bases and 1 base, in that order; junction bases with no gene match: 4. Looked up from germline, CDR1 is MDHEN and CDR2 is SYDVKM.

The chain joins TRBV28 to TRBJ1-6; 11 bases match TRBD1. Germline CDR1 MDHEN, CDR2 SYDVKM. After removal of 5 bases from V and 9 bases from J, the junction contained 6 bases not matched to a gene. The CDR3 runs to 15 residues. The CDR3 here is CASSPGQGAGSPLHF. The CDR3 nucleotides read TGTGCCAGCAGTCCAGGACAGGGGGCGGGTTCACCCCTCCACTTT.

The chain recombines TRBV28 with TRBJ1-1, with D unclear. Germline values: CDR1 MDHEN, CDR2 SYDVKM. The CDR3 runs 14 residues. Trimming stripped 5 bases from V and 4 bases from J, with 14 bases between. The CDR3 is CASSPTYRITEAFF. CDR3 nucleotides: TGTGCCAGCAGTCCCACCTACAGAATCACTGAAGCTTTCTTT.

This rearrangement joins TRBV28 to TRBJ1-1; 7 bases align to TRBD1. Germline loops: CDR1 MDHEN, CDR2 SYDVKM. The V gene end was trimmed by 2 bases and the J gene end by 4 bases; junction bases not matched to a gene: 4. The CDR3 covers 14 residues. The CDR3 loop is CASSLGAGGTEAFF. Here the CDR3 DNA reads TGTGCCAGCAGTTTAGGGGCAGGGGGCACTGAAGCTTTCTTT.

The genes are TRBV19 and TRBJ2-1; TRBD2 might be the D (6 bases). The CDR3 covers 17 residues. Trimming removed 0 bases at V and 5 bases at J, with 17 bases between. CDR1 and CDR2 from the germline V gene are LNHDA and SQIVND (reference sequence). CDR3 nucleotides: TGTGCCAGTAGTATAGATCCCCGGGGGAGGTTCAACAATGAGCAGTTCTTC. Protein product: CASSIDPRGRFNNEQFF.

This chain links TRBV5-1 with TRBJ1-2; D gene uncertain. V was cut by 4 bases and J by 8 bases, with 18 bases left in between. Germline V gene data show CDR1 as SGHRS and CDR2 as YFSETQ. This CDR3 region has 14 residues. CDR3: CASSPGGGGNGYTF. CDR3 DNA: TGCGCCAGCAGCCCCGGAGGAGGCGGAAACGGCTACACCTTC.